These 12 T cell receptor beta chains came from one sample sequenced in a study of persistence of HIV-infected CD4 T cells. The libraries were made with immunoSEQ version 4 in survey mode. Sequenced by immunoSEQ multiplex PCR; TCRdb stores in-frame clones only, minus some. Counted here are around 32,000 clones, 60% to 75% occurring once; the ten biggest clones make up roughly 1.5%. These receptors have no known antigen. Overlapping HIV-1 Gag 15-mer peptides at around 1 ug per peptide per mL were used. Sorting of responding CD4+ T cells relied on upregulated CD40 ligand together with CD69. The sequencing here drew on CD4+ T cells sorted from PBMCs after approximately 20-hour stimulation, taken from a patient who received antiretroviral therapy. These TCRs come from an adult man with HIV who was CMV-seropositive.

V is TRBV19 and J is TRBJ2-7; 11 bases are a match to TRBD1. CDR1 LNHDA and CDR2 SQIVND come from the germline V gene (reference sequence). This CDR3 is built from 17 residues. Trimming removed 5 bases from V and 0 bases from J; junction bases left unmatched: 9. DNA for the CDR3: TGTGCCAGTAGTTCCCGGACAGGGGGCGACCGCTCCTACGAGCAGTACTTC. The encoded protein is CASSSRTGGDRSYEQYF.

The chain recombines TRBV23-1 with TRBJ2-7, with TRBD1 matching 7 bases. TRBV23-1 is known as an ORF, though its function is uncertain. Trimming cost V 1 base and J 2 bases; bases outside gene matches: 11. The length of the CDR3 is 17 residues. The CDR3 region has the DNA TGCGCCAGCAGTCAATTGGCGAGACAGGGCAACCCCTACGAGCAGTACTTC. It codes for CASSQLARQGNPYEQYF.

The V call is TRBV3-1 (or the pseudogene TRBV3-2), the J call TRBJ1-2; D is uncertain. The germline V and J ends were trimmed by 4 bases and 8 bases, with 14 bases remaining between them. The germline V gene encodes CDR1 LGHDT and CDR2 YNNKEL (reference sequence). The CDR3 has 13 amino acids. The CDR3 DNA follows: TGTGCCAGCAGCCTGCGGGAGGGTGACGGCTACACCTTC. Its translation is CASSLREGDGYTF.

The chain employs TRBV4-2 and TRBJ1-1; weak D call: TRBD1 (6 bases). CDR3 length equals 15 residues. Germline V gives CDR1 LGHNA, CDR2 YNFKEQ. V was cut by 4 bases and J by 5 bases, with 17 bases left in between. This chain's CDR3 is CASSPTTDRITEAFF. Here the CDR3 DNA reads TGTGCCAGCAGCCCCACCACGGACAGAATTACTGAAGCTTTCTTT.

This clone was observed once. The CDR3 sequence is CASSPSDRNNSPLHF. CDR3 DNA sequence: TGTGCCAGCTCACCATCGGACAGAAATAATTCACCCCTCCACTTT. The J gene is TRBJ1-6, the V gene TRBV18; possible D gene TRBD1, 6 bases. The CDR3 sequence is 15 residues long. V was cut by 2 bases and J by 5 bases, with 10 bases left in between. The germline V gene has CDR1 KGHSH and CDR2 LQKENI.

The V and J genes are TRBV6-6 and TRBJ1-3; perhaps TRBD1 as D (6 bases). Germline CDR1 MNHNY, CDR2 SVGAGI (reference sequence). This CDR3 has 17 residues. V lost 5 bases, J lost 4 bases, and 21 bases lay in between. The CDR3 bases are TGTGCCAGCAGTCTTCATCGTTGGGGGGGCGCAGGAAACACCATATATTTT. This translates into CASSLHRWGGAGNTIYF.

The V call is TRBV10-2, the J call TRBJ2-6, with 10 bases aligning to TRBD1. Per the germline V gene, CDR1 is WSHSY and CDR2 is SAAADI. V shed 8 bases, J shed 0 bases, and the junction held 4 bases outside the gene matches. CDR3 length equals 16 residues. CDR3 in amino acids: CASSDRGLSGANVLTF. The CDR3 coding sequence is TGCGCCAGCTCCGACAGGGGGCTCTCTGGGGCCAACGTCCTGACTTTC.

The chain recombines TRBV27 with TRBJ2-1, with 8 bases lining up with TRBD1. The ends lost 3 bases at V and 14 bases at J; junction bases unmatched: 9. The CDR3 consists of 13 residues. CDR1 and CDR2 (germline): MNHEY, SMNVEV (reference sequence). CDR3 coding DNA: TGTGCCAGCAGTTTCTCGACAGGGGAAGGGGAGTTCTTC. Translating it yields CASSFSTGEGEFF.

The chain has TRBV9 and TRBJ1-1, with D hard to call. Germline V gene lookup returns CDR1 SGDLS and CDR2 YYNGEE. The CDR3 is 13 residues long. V shed 3 bases and J shed 2 bases, with 8 bases lying between them. The CDR3 nucleotides are TGTGCCAGCAGCGCCTCCGCTAACACTGAAGCTTTCTTT. This sequence encodes CASSASANTEAFF.

V and J are TRBV28 and TRBJ1-1; maybe TRBD1 (6 bases). Germline V gives CDR1 MDHEN, CDR2 SYDVKM. Trimming shortened V by 7 bases and J by 7 bases, and 16 bases separated the two germline ends. The length of the CDR3 is 13 residues. The chain's CDR3 is CASTLGARNEAFF. CDR3 bases: TGTGCCAGCACTCTGGGGGCCAGAAATGAAGCTTTCTTT.

Judged by abundance, this clone is medium-sized. This rearrangement joins TRBV2 to TRBJ1-4, with TRBD1 as a possible D gene (6 bases). The CDR3 covers 14 residues. The germline V gene has CDR1 SNHLY and CDR2 FYNNEI. V lost 5 bases and J lost 0, with 7 bases in between. This CDR3 is CASSTGTTNEKLFF. In DNA, the CDR3 is TGTGCCAGCAGTACAGGGACAACTAATGAAAAACTGTTTTTT.

This clone was found a few times. The chain recombines TRBV19 with TRBJ1-2, with D hard to call. Germline V gene lookup returns CDR1 LNHDA and CDR2 SQIVND (reference sequence). This CDR3 contains 16 residues. The germline V and J ends were trimmed by 5 bases and 4 bases, with 20 bases remaining between them. CDR3 coding DNA: TGTGCCAGTAGTCCCGGTCCTGACACACCTGTCTATGGCTACACCTTC. This gives the protein CASSPGPDTPVYGYTF.